This TCR beta chain is drawn from a study of blood T cell repertoires in COVID-19. As for the study in general: Both acute and convalescent COVID-19 samples were obtained from the United States, Italy and Spain.

The CDR3 is made up of 16 amino acids. Looked up from germline, CDR1 is KGHSH and CDR2 is LQKENI. Trimming removed 2 bases from V and 7 bases from J, with 15 bases in between. Participants, about 18 to 90 years old, spanned around 26 US areas. Method: immunoSEQ multiplex PCR; TCRdb's copy keeps in-frame clones and lacks some. The table has roughly 76,000 clones, approximately 90% seen once; the top ten hold roughly 1%. This receptor was identified in a woman aged 50 to 60 with acute COVID-19. The sample was PBMCs or T cells enriched from blood (not recorded which). The rearrangement joins TRBV18 to TRBJ1-6, with D uncertain. In nucleotides, the CDR3 is TGTGCCAGCTCACCAAAGACATTTTCCCTCAATTCACCCCTCCACTTT. It codes for CASSPKTFSLNSPLHF.